What follows is one TCR beta chain and its context. Ten or more counts support this clonotype. Its binding antigen is unknown. The sample holds no much larger clone one base away, and base qualities are not on file. These data come from a study of T cells after yellow fever vaccination (dated by TCRdb to about 2019). About the investigation overall: Libraries from fractions with low cell numbers were prepared with the SMART-Seq v4 Ultra Low Input RNA kit. Two healthy male donors, one aged 18 to 30 and one aged 30 to 40 years, made up the cohort. Bulk TCR alpha and beta repertoires were sequenced longitudinally to track T-cell clones before and after primary and booster YFV17D yellow fever vaccination. Bulk PBMC replicates and cell subsets were isolated from blood drawn at multiple timepoints before and after both primary and secondary immunization.

The CDR3 starts with the cysteine, ends with the phenylalanine, and has 13 residues. Only the CDR3 DNA stays, 39 bases, in frame from base 1. Trimming costs V 3 bases and J 12 bases, and their ends lie 15 bases apart. CDR1 is given as LNHNV and CDR2 as YYDKDF, both from the germline V gene (reference sequence). TCR cDNA was synthesized by 5'RACE template switching, which introduced a universal primer site and unique molecular identifiers. Priming for cDNA synthesis came from both the TCR alpha and TCR beta constant segments. Library amplification involved two PCR steps, and the second step added sample barcodes and sequencing adapters. Sequencing of the libraries was done on either Illumina HiSeq 2500 (2x100 bp) or NovaSeq (2x150 bp). As for the original processing: MIGEC handled demultiplexing of reads and collapsing into UMI consensus sequences, while MiXCR performed V(D)J alignment. Vaccine-responding clonotypes were identified with edgeR using replicate PBMC samples, with FDR below 0.01 and a log2 fold change above 5 up to day 15 being required. Each bulk clonotype received a CD4 or CD8 identity based on whether the sequenced CD4 or CD8 repertoire contained that clonotype at higher abundance. The raw public reads went through TCRdb reprocessing: fastp at Q25, MiXCR clone calling, in-frame beta chains kept. A single entry per CDR3 protein holds the most common genes and DNA from its merged rows. These V and J calls rely on TCRdb rather than the paper's analysis. Present in this sample are 120,000 to 150,000 distinct CDR3 sequences, roughly 8.2% of which were seen just once. Approximately 0.67% of the sample comes from the top ten.

What the treatment or condition label conveys for this sample: live attenuated yellow fever vaccine strain. PBMCs were isolated from peripheral blood using a standard Ficoll-Paque protocol. Dynabeads CD4 and CD8 positive selection kits were used to isolate the CD4 and CD8 T-cell fractions. TriZol was used to extract RNA from bulk PBMCs, CD4 and CD8 fractions, and dextramer-positive and dextramer-negative fractions. Beyond this particular receptor, the publication reports: FACS-sorted repertoires could contain abundant contaminating clonotypes from the bulk population, so computational filtering was required. Because only a couple of donors were included in the study, the extent to which the findings can be generalized is limited. After the booster, most clones that had expanded after primary vaccination were detected again (nearly 97% of CD4 and about 88% of CD8), suggesting broad maintenance of memory. The secondary T-cell response was found to be weaker but faster than the primary response, with a peak reached on day 5 rather than on day 15. A small fraction of clonotypes appeared in both the CD4 and CD8 compartments, likely as a result of convergent recombination.

The TCR originated in a man younger than 40 who received the YFV17D yellow fever vaccine. The rearrangement joined TRBV15 to TRBJ2-1, and TRBD1 may be the D gene, going by 6 matching bases. Specimen: CD4+ T cells sorted from PBMCs, collected 5 days after the yellow fever booster vaccination. The DNA sequence reads TGTGCCACCAGCAGTTCCGGGACACCTAGGCAGTTCTTC. Protein translation: CATSSSGTPRQFF.